This record covers a single T cell receptor (beta chain). Its antigen is unknown. The sample comes from a study of blood T cells in healthy people across ages. Overall study results and limits: In these data, TCR beta diversity tracked strongly with naive T cell percentage. Total diversity from one million sequenced T cells was likely underestimated.

For the second PCR, which ran for about 6 to 11 cycles, a sample-barcoded 5' primer and a J-beta primer mix were used. TCRdb used MiXCR to reprocess the 5' RACE reads, holding one entry per CDR3 protein. The table has hundreds of thousands of distinct CDR3 sequences, around 49% seen once; the top ten hold approximately 32%. Germline V lookup: CDR1 SGHRS, CDR2 YFSETQ. The length of the CDR3 is 16 residues. Total RNA extraction produced at least 5 micrograms (per sample) for the study. Sequencing was carried out using blood. V is TRBV5-1 and J is TRBJ2-7, with D possibly matching TRBD2 (6 bases). The J call may be in error: the DNA end matches TRBJ2-5 better. This TCR derives from a woman in her sixties in good health. The CDR3 sequence is CASSLGAGGFFATQYF. In DNA form, the CDR3 reads TGCGCCAGCAGCTTGGGGGCAGGAGGGTTTTTTGCGACCCAGTACTTC.